The rows below give T cell receptor beta chains drawn from one sample of a study of shared clonotypes between healthy human individuals. Clones were read by immunoSEQ multiplex PCR, and TCRdb kept only the in-frame ones, dropping some. The profile covers over a million clones, with approximately 98.5% appearing a single time and about 0.4% taken by the ten largest. Material for sequencing was naive CD4+ T cells sorted from blood. These receptors were collected from a man aged 25-45 years in good health. The CDR3 runs from the conserved cysteine through the conserved F or W. The D gene is left open where the match is weak. Rows may omit the clone size; those that give it use once, few, many or a size class.

clone_size d_call j_call v_call cdr3_aa cdr3_nt
. TRBD1 TRBJ2-1 TRBV28 CASGGPGTGAYNEQFF TGTGCCAGCGGCGGACCCGGGACAGGGGCCTACAATGAGCAGTTCTTC
once TRBD2 TRBJ2-7 TRBV19 CASSIQGRASEQYF TGTGCCAGTAGTATTCAAGGGAGGGCCTCCGAGCAGTACTTC
. . TRBJ1-1 TRBV5-1 CASSVDTGQPTTEAFF TGCGCCAGCAGCGTAGACACAGGACAGCCAACCACTGAAGCTTTCTTT
. . TRBJ2-1 TRBV18 CASSPKNRDNEQFF TGTGCCAGCTCACCTAAGAACAGGGATAATGAGCAGTTCTTC
. . TRBJ2-1 TRBV5-4 CASSLDSTYNEQFF TGTGCCAGCAGCTTAGACAGCACCTACAATGAGCAGTTCTTC
. TRBD2 TRBJ2-3 TRBV7-3 CASSLTPPGTSGRANPTHTDTQYF TGTGCCAGCAGCTTAACTCCCCCCGGGACTAGCGGGAGGGCCAACCCCACTCACACAGATACGCAGTATTTT
once . TRBJ2-2 TRBV4-1 CASSSLKGFNTGELFF TGCGCCAGCAGCTCGTTAAAGGGGTTCAACACCGGGGAGCTGTTTTTT
. TRBD2 TRBJ2-1 TRBV5-1 CASTPELAGEGEQFF TGCGCCAGCACCCCGGAGCTAGCGGGAGAAGGTGAGCAGTTCTTC
. . TRBJ2-7 TRBV5-1 CASSLGLDYGEQYF TGCGCCAGCAGCTTGGGACTAGATTATGGCGAGCAGTACTTC
. TRBD2 TRBJ2-1 TRBV5-1 CASSLGTSGSAEQFF TGCGCCAGCAGCTTGGGAACTAGCGGGAGTGCTGAGCAGTTCTTC
. . TRBJ2-7 TRBV2 CASSEVSPVPYEQYF TGTGCCAGCAGTGAAGTTTCGCCTGTACCCTACGAGCAGTACTTC
. TRBD1 TRBJ2-7 TRBV9 CASSTDRGYEQYF TGTGCCAGCAGCACCGACAGGGGCTACGAGCAGTACTTC
. TRBD2 TRBJ2-1 TRBV4-2 CASSLIRGETSGRFSYNEQFF TGTGCCAGCAGCCTAATTCGAGGTGAGACTAGCGGGAGATTCTCCTACAATGAGCAGTTCTTC
. . TRBJ2-1 TRBV6-5 CASRSGSYNEQFF TGTGCCAGCAGAAGTGGATCCTACAATGAGCAGTTCTTC
. . TRBJ2-2 TRBV18 CASSPYTGPGELFF TGTGCCAGCTCACCATATACAGGGCCCGGGGAGCTGTTTTTT
. . TRBJ1-5 TRBV19 CASSMGVGQPQHF TGTGCCAGTAGTATGGGGGTTGGACAGCCCCAGCATTTT
. TRBD1 TRBJ2-1 TRBV18 CASLGQGDNNEQFF TGTGCCAGCTTAGGACAGGGCGACAACAATGAGCAGTTCTTC
. . TRBJ1-3 TRBV5-4 CASSHNLVGASGNTIYF TGTGCCAGCAGCCATAACCTAGTAGGGGCTTCCGGAAACACCATATATTTT
. . TRBJ2-1 TRBV5-1 CASSLGVEPYYNEQFF TGCGCCAGCAGCTTGGGGGTGGAACCCTATTACAATGAGCAGTTCTTC
once . TRBJ2-1 TRBV5-1 CASSLMGLRTYNEQFF TGCGCCAGCAGCTTAATGGGGTTAAGAACCTACAATGAGCAGTTCTTC
. . TRBJ1-1 TRBV10-1 CASRGVGNTEAFF TGCGCCAGTCGGGGCGTTGGAAACACTGAAGCTTTCTTT
once . TRBJ1-2 TRBV18 CASSLQANYGYTF TGTGCCAGCTCGCTCCAAGCTAACTATGGCTACACCTTC
once . TRBJ2-7 TRBV5-1 CASSLPGKEQYF TGCGCCAGCAGCCTACCAGGGAAGGAGCAGTACTTC
. . TRBJ1-5 TRBV2 CASSVLRPQHF TGTGCCAGCAGTGTTCTTCGGCCCCAGCATTTT